This T cell receptor beta chain was captured in a study of molecular identifiers for immune sequencing clone quantification. TCRdb re-derived calls from the PCR reads in MiXCR, one entry per CDR3 protein. The repertoire holds about half a million distinct CDR3 sequences, with 20% to 25% as singletons. This clonotype was detected many times. The V end lost 5 bases, the J end lost 2 bases, and 19 bases lay between the germline ends. The CDR3 runs 17 residues. Germline V lookup: CDR1 SGHTA, CDR2 FQGNSA. The source is a human donor in good health. Some libraries in this study had Jurkat cell RNA spiked in. The V and J genes are TRBV7-2 and TRBJ2-1, with D possibly TRBD2 on 7 matching bases. Specimen: naive CD8+ T cells from blood, with Jurkat cell RNA spiked in. The sample's subset: FACS-sorted CD8+CD4-CCR7+CD45RA+ naive T cells. CDR3 sequence (DNA): TGTGCCAGCAGCCGGGGGGAAGACAGGAGAACCTACAATGAGCAGTTCTTC. Protein sequence: CASSRGEDRRTYNEQFF.